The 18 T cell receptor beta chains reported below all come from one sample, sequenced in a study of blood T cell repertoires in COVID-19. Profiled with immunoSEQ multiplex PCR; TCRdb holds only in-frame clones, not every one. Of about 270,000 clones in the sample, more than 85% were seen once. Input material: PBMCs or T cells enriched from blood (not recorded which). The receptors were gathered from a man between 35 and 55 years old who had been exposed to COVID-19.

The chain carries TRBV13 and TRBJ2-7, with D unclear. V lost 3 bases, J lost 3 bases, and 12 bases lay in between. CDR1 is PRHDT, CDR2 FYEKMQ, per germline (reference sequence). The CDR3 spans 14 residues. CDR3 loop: CASSFLHTIYEQYF. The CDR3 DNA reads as TGTGCCAGCAGCTTCCTTCATACAATCTACGAGCAGTACTTC.

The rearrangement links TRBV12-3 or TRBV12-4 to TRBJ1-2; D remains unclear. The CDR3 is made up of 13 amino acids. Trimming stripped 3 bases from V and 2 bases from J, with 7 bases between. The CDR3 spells CASSLHTNYGYTF. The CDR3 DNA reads TGTGCCAGCAGTTTGCACACAAACTATGGCTACACCTTC.

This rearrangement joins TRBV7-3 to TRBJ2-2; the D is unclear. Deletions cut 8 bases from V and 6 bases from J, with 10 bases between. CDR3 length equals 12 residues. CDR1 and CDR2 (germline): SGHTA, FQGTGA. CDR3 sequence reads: CASRRGSGELFF. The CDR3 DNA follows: TGTGCCAGCCGTCGAGGATCCGGGGAGCTGTTTTTT.

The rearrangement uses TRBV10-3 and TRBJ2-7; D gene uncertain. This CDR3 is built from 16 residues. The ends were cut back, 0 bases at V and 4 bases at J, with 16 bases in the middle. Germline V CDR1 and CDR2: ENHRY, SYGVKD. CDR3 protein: CAISESAGTLKYEQYF. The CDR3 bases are TGTGCCATCAGTGAGTCGGCAGGAACTCTTAAGTACGAGCAGTACTTC.

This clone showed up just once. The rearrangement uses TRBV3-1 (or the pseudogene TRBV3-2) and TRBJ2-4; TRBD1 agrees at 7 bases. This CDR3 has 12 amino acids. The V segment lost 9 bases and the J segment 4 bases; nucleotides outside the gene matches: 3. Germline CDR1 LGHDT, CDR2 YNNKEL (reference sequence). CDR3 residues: CASKGQKNIQYF. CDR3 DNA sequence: TGTGCCAGTAAGGGACAGAAAAACATTCAGTACTTC.

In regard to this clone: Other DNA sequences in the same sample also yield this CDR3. CDR3 amino acids: CASSLGGTNTGELFF. The CDR3 DNA reads TGTGCCAGCAGTTTAGGAGGGACGAACACCGGGGAGCTGTTTTTT. This sequence joins TRBV28 and TRBJ2-2; tentatively, D is TRBD2 (6 bases). CDR1 MDHEN and CDR2 SYDVKM come from the germline V gene. This CDR3 contains 15 residues. Trimming took off 2 bases at V and 0 bases at J, with 7 bases between the two ends.

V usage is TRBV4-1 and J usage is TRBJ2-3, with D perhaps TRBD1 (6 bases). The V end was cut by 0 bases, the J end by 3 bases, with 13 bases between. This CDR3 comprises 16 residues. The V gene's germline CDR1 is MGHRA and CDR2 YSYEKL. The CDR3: CASSQDGRGPTDTQYF. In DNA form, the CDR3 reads TGCGCCAGCAGCCAAGATGGCAGGGGTCCTACAGATACGCAGTATTTT.

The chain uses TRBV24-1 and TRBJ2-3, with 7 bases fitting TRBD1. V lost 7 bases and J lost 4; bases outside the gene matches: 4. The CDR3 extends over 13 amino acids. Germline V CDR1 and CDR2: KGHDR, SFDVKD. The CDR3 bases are TGTGCCACCAGCCACGACAGGGCAGATACGCAGTATTTT. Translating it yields CATSHDRADTQYF.

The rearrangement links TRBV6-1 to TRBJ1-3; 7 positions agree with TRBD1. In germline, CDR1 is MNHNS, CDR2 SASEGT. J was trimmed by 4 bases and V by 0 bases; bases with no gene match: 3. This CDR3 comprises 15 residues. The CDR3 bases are TGTGCCAGCAGTGAAGCAGGGGGCCAGGGAAACACCATATATTTT. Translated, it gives CASSEAGGQGNTIYF.

CDR3 DNA sequence: TGTGCCAGTAGTATGCAGGGACTTAGCAATCAGCCCCAGCATTTT. This codes for CASSMQGLSNQPQHF. This chain joins TRBV19 and TRBJ1-5, with a possible D match to TRBD1 (5 bases). V was shortened by 3 bases and J by 0 bases, with 9 bases between the two germline ends. The CDR3 has 15 amino acids. The V gene's germline CDR1 is LNHDA and CDR2 SQIVND (reference sequence).

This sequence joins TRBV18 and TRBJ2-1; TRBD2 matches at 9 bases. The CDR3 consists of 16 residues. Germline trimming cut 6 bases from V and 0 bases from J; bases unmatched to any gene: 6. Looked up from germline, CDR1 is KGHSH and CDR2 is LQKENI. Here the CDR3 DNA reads TGTGCCAGCTCTCAAAGAGCGGGAGGCTCCTACAATGAGCAGTTCTTC. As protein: CASSQRAGGSYNEQFF.

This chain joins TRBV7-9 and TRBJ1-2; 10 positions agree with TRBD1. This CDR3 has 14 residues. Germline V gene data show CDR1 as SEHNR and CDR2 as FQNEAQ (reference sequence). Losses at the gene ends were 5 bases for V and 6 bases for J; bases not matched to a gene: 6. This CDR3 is CASSQGQGMDGYTF. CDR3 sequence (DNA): TGTGCCAGCAGCCAGGGACAGGGGATGGATGGCTACACCTTC.

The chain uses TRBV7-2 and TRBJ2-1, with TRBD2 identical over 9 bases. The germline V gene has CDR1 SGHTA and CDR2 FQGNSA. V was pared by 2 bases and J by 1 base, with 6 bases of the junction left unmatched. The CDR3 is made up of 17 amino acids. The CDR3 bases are TGTGCCAGCAGCTTACGAAGTCTAGCGGGATCCTACAATGAGCAGTTCTTC. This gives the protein CASSLRSLAGSYNEQFF.

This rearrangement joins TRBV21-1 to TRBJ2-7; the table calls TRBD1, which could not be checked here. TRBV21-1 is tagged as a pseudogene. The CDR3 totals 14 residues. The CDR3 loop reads CASTRDRAIYEQYF. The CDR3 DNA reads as TGTGCCAGCACCAGGGACAGGGCAATATACGAGCAGTACTTC.

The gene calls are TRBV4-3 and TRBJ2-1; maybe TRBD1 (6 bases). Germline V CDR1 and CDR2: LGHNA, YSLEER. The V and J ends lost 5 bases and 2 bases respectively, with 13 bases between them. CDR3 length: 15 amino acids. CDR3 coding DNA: TGCGCCAGCAGCTTGACAGGCACAACCTACAATGAGCAGTTCTTC. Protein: CASSLTGTTYNEQFF.

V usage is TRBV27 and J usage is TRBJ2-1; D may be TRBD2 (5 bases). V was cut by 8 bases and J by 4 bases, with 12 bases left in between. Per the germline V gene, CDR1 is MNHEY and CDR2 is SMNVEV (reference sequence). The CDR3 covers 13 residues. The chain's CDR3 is CASRSGGYNEQFF. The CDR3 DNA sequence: TGTGCCAGCCGTTCGGGCGGGTACAATGAGCAGTTCTTC.

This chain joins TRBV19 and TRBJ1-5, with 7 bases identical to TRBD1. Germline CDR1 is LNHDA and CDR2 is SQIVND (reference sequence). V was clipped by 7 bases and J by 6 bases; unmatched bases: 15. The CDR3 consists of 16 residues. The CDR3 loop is CASTLLPGQRTQPQHF. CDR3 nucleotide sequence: TGTGCCAGTACCCTCTTACCGGGACAGCGAACTCAGCCCCAGCATTTT.

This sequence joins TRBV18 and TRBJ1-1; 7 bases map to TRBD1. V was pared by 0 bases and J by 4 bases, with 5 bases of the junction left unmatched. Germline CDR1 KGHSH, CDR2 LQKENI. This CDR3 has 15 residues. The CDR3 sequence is CASSPPSRGTTEAFF. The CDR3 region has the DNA TGTGCCAGCTCACCACCGAGCAGGGGGACCACTGAAGCTTTCTTT.